Listed here are 27 T cell receptor beta chains from one sample, sequenced in a study of cytomegalovirus exposure and HLA in healthy donors. Only in-frame clones appear in the TCRdb table, and some are missing; sequencing was by immunoSEQ multiplex PCR. The data contain 100,000 to 150,000 clones, approximately 88% of them singletons. Sample: PBMCs. The receptors stem from a woman younger than 30 in good health and CMV-seronegative.

The chain joins TRBV23-1 to TRBJ2-7, with D possibly being TRBD1 (6 bases). TRBV23-1 is flagged as an ORF with uncertain function. The CDR3 length is 14 residues. With 0 bases removed from V and 6 bases from J, the gap between germline ends came to 12 bases. CDR3 nucleotide sequence: TGCGCCAGCAGTCAATCAAAACAGGGTATCGAGCAGTACTTC. Protein product: CASSQSKQGIEQYF.

The V gene is TRBV7-2, the J gene TRBJ2-1, with TRBD2 identical over 13 bases. The CDR3 covers 16 residues. V dropped 4 bases and J dropped 8; count of bases not matched to a gene: 8. Germline CDR1 reads SGHTA; CDR2 reads FQGNSA. DNA for the CDR3: TGTGCCAGCAGCTCGTGGACTAGCGGGAGAGGCGATGAGCAGTTCTTC. As protein: CASSSWTSGRGDEQFF.

The chain combines TRBV15 with TRBJ2-1; possible D gene TRBD2, 6 bases. Between the trimmed V and J ends, which lost 1 base and 2 bases, there was a span of 15 bases. The length of the CDR3 is 17 residues. Per germline, CDR1 LNHNV and CDR2 YYDKDF (reference sequence). The chain's CDR3 is CATSRVSGLATYNEQFF. The CDR3 coding sequence is TGTGCCACCAGCAGAGTTTCGGGGCTAGCGACCTACAATGAGCAGTTCTTC.

This clone has a single count. This chain joins TRBV7-9 and TRBJ1-1; D is uncertain. The germline CDR1 and CDR2 sequences are SEHNR and FQNEAQ (reference sequence). Between the trimmed V and J ends, which lost 4 bases and 7 bases, there was a span of 10 bases. This CDR3 comprises 12 residues. Here the CDR3 reads CASSSEGSEAFF. CDR3 in DNA: TGTGCCAGCAGCTCTGAGGGTAGTGAAGCTTTCTTT.

V and J are TRBV6-4 and TRBJ1-5, with TRBD1 matching over 9 bases. In germline, CDR1 is MRHNA, CDR2 SNTAGT. There are 17 residues in the CDR3. The junction had 11 bases not matched to a gene; V was cut back by 6 bases and J by 2 bases. CDR3: CASSLDRGAQGNQPQHF. The CDR3 DNA reads TGTGCCAGCAGCTTGGACAGGGGAGCCCAAGGCAATCAGCCCCAGCATTTT.

This chain joins TRBV29-1 and TRBJ2-3; TRBD2 aligns across 8 bases. The CDR3 is made up of 18 amino acids. Germline values: CDR1 SQVTM, CDR2 ANQGSEA. The V segment lost 0 bases and the J segment 0 bases; nucleotides outside the gene matches: 11. CDR3 amino acids: CSVEDLRLAGPSTDTQYF. DNA of the CDR3: TGCAGCGTTGAAGATCTTCGGCTAGCGGGCCCCAGCACAGATACGCAGTATTTT.

The chain uses TRBV11-2 and TRBJ2-7; D is uncertain. Looked up from germline, CDR1 is SGHAT and CDR2 is FQNNGV. The CDR3 sequence is 15 residues long. The V end was cut by 5 bases, the J end by 2 bases, with 16 bases between. CDR3 nucleotide sequence: TGTGCCAGCAGCCTCCTCGGGTCCCGTGCCTACGAGCAGTACTTC. Translated: CASSLLGSRAYEQYF.

This chain links TRBV6-1 with TRBJ1-2; 11 bases agree with TRBD1. The CDR3 runs 13 residues. Per germline, CDR1 MNHNS and CDR2 SASEGT. The V and J ends lost 6 bases and 6 bases, in that order; junction bases with no gene match: 3. The CDR3 region has the DNA TGTGCCAGCAGGGACAGGGGGCTGAATGGCTACACCTTC. It codes for CASRDRGLNGYTF.

This rearrangement joins TRBV18 to TRBJ1-3; D gene unclear. The CDR3 has 16 amino acids. Germline CDR1 is KGHSH and CDR2 is LQKENI. The V end lost 2 bases, the J end lost 0 bases, and 11 bases lay between the germline ends. The CDR3, as DNA: TGTGCCAGCTCACCAAACACGGAGGGCTCTGGAAACACCATATATTTT. Protein product: CASSPNTEGSGNTIYF.

The chain has TRBV29-1 and TRBJ1-1; D might be TRBD1 (6 bases). The V and J ends lost 5 bases and 4 bases respectively, with 11 bases between them. This CDR3 is built from 12 residues. Per the germline V gene, CDR1 is SQVTM and CDR2 is ANQGSEA. CDR3 coding DNA: TGCAGCGTTTTAAAACAGGGCACTGAAGCTTTCTTT. This encodes CSVLKQGTEAFF.

This clone has just one count. This CDR3 is CASSQEGTRVGEQFF. The CDR3 DNA reads as TGCGCCAGCAGCCAAGAGGGCACCAGGGTGGGTGAGCAGTTCTTC. V gene TRBV4-1 combines with J gene TRBJ2-1, with D maybe TRBD1 (5 bases). The CDR3 extends over 15 amino acids. The germline V gene has CDR1 MGHRA and CDR2 YSYEKL. The V and J ends lost 0 bases and 9 bases respectively, with 15 bases between them.

The chain has TRBV19 and TRBJ1-2, with no clear D. The CDR3 sequence is 14 residues long. Germline loops: CDR1 LNHDA, CDR2 SQIVND (reference sequence). Trimming shortened V by 1 base and J by 4 bases, and 10 bases separated the two germline ends. CDR3 region: CASSIGGGTYGYTF. The CDR3 DNA sequence: TGTGCCAGTAGTATAGGCGGCGGAACCTATGGCTACACCTTC.

This chain uses TRBV11-2 with TRBJ2-3; tentatively, D is TRBD2 (5 bases). V was pared by 5 bases and J by 5 bases, with 17 bases between. The CDR3 is made up of 15 amino acids. The germline V gene has CDR1 SGHAT and CDR2 FQNNGV. CDR3 in amino acids: CASSTRKRIGDTQYF. The CDR3 DNA reads TGTGCCAGCAGCACGCGCAAGCGGATTGGAGATACGCAGTATTTT.

The chain joins TRBV11-2 to TRBJ2-7, with a weak D call TRBD1 (6 bases). The length of the CDR3 is 15 residues. Germline CDR1 and CDR2: SGHAT and FQNNGV. Trimming left V 4 bases short and J 3 bases short, with 16 bases between. CDR3 sequence (DNA): TGTGCCAGCAGCTCGATCCTCGGACAGAGCTACGAGCAGTACTTC. Its protein is CASSSILGQSYEQYF.

This chain uses TRBV13 with TRBJ2-1; D perhaps matches TRBD2 (6 bases). CDR3 length: 15 residues. V was pared by 6 bases and J by 10 bases, with 22 bases between. Germline CDR1 PRHDT, CDR2 FYEKMQ (reference sequence). The DNA for the CDR3 is TGTGCCAGCAGTCCCGACCTGACGACGACTAGGGAGCAGTTCTTC. Protein sequence: CASSPDLTTTREQFF.

The rearrangement uses TRBV11-2 and TRBJ1-1; no clear D. The CDR3 is 13 amino acids. V was shortened by 5 bases and J by 5 bases, with 12 bases between the two germline ends. Germline V lookup: CDR1 SGHAT, CDR2 FQNNGV. The CDR3 region is CASSPYRGTEAFF. The CDR3 DNA sequence: TGTGCCAGCAGCCCGTACCGGGGAACTGAAGCTTTCTTT.

This clone occurred once. This sequence joins TRBV5-1 and TRBJ2-1; D uncertain. V lost 0 bases and J lost 1, with 11 bases in between. Germline V CDR1 and CDR2: SGHRS, YFSETQ. The CDR3 sequence is 16 residues long. CDR3 sequence: CASSLDIGSSYNEQFF. CDR3 in DNA: TGCGCCAGCAGCTTGGATATCGGGTCGTCCTACAATGAGCAGTTCTTC.

V gene TRBV2 combines with J gene TRBJ1-2, with TRBD1 matching 7 bases. V dropped 7 bases and J dropped 8; count of bases not matched to a gene: 10. Germline V gene sequence: CDR1 SNHLY, CDR2 FYNNEI. The CDR3 covers 13 residues. Here the CDR3 reads CASKGAGASGYTF. As DNA, the CDR3 is TGTGCCAGCAAGGGGGCTGGAGCGTCGGGCTACACCTTC.

This chain uses TRBV5-6 with TRBJ1-4; 9 nucleotides agree with TRBD1. CDR3 size: 15 residues. Per the germline V gene, CDR1 is SGHDT and CDR2 is YYEEEE. The J segment lost 6 bases and the V segment lost 4 bases, leaving 7 bases of the junction unmatched. As DNA, the CDR3 is TGTGCCAGCAGCATGACAGGGGGGTTGGATGAAAAACTGTTTTTT. Residues: CASSMTGGLDEKLFF.

J is TRBJ2-7 and V is TRBV9; 8 positions agree with TRBD1. Looked up from germline, CDR1 is SGDLS and CDR2 is YYNGEE. V dropped 4 bases and J dropped 3; count of bases not matched to a gene: 15. The CDR3 has 17 amino acids. This chain's CDR3 is CASSPVRNGQGNYEQYF. CDR3 sequence (DNA): TGTGCCAGCAGCCCCGTTCGTAACGGACAGGGAAACTACGAGCAGTACTTC.

This rearrangement joins TRBV7-9 to TRBJ1-1; no clear D gene. The CDR3 sequence is 14 residues long. Trimming cost V 1 base and J 0 bases, with 6 bases left between them. In germline, CDR1 is SEHNR, CDR2 FQNEAQ (reference sequence). The CDR3 reads CASSLGDMNTEAFF. The CDR3 bases are TGTGCCAGCAGCTTAGGAGATATGAACACTGAAGCTTTCTTT.

V is TRBV4-1 and J is TRBJ1-3, with a weak D call TRBD1 (5 bases). Germline CDR1 MGHRA, CDR2 YSYEKL. Trimming shortened V by 3 bases and J by 0 bases, and 12 bases separated the two germline ends. The CDR3 loop spans 16 amino acids. CDR3 DNA: TGCGCCAGCAGCCATACCACAGGAAACTCTGGAAACACCATATATTTT. This gives the protein CASSHTTGNSGNTIYF.

This sequence joins TRBV10-1 and TRBJ2-1; perhaps TRBD2 as D (5 bases). The CDR3 sequence is 16 residues long. V was pared by 3 bases and J by 5 bases, with 17 bases between. Germline V gene sequence: CDR1 WNHNN, CDR2 SYGVQD (reference sequence). CDR3 coding DNA: TGCGCCAGCAGTGAACCCCAGCGACCCGGGGACAATGAGCAGTTCTTC. Its translation: CASSEPQRPGDNEQFF.

The chain employs TRBV4-2 and TRBJ1-1; D may be TRBD1 (5 bases). The CDR3 totals 17 residues. Germline V gene data show CDR1 as LGHNA and CDR2 as YNFKEQ. Trimming stripped 4 bases from V and 0 bases from J, with 18 bases between. The CDR3 nucleotides are TGTGCCAGCAGCCTAGCCGCCCGGGGGATCATGAACACTGAAGCTTTCTTT. The encoded protein is CASSLAARGIMNTEAFF.

This chain connects TRBV28 to TRBJ1-2; 11 bases line up with TRBD1. Germline trimming cut 10 bases from V and 7 bases from J; bases unmatched to any gene: 2. This CDR3 has 11 residues. Germline V gene sequence: CDR1 MDHEN, CDR2 SYDVKM. DNA of the CDR3: TGTGCCACCGGACAGGGGGCTGGCTACACCTTC. It codes for CATGQGAGYTF.

The chain uses TRBV7-6 and TRBJ2-1, with a weak D call TRBD1 (5 bases). Per the germline V gene, CDR1 is SGHVS and CDR2 is FNYEAQ. The CDR3 runs to 14 residues. V was shortened by 2 bases and J by 2 bases, with 7 bases between the two germline ends. The CDR3 DNA sequence: TGTGCCAGCAGCTTAAGGGGCCCCTACAATGAGCAGTTCTTC. Its protein is CASSLRGPYNEQFF.

The V call is TRBV15, the J call TRBJ2-6; 12 bases are a match to TRBD2. Losses at the gene ends were 3 bases for V and 0 bases for J; bases not matched to a gene: 12. The CDR3 totals 21 residues. The germline V gene encodes CDR1 LNHNV and CDR2 YYDKDF (reference sequence). The CDR3 bases are TGTGCCACCAGCAGTACCGGGACTAGCGGGCTCCGTCTCTCTGGGGCCAACGTCCTGACTTTC. Protein: CATSSTGTSGLRLSGANVLTF.